This T cell receptor (beta chain) was sequenced during a study of T cells in localized non-small cell lung cancer. Notes on the study in general: For the top 100 tumor clones, a median approximately 59 also appeared in adjacent lung. Highest T cell clonality was seen in uninvolved adjacent lung, surpassing that measured in tumor. Sequence data derive from only one tumor region, so heterogeneity remains possible.

Concerning this clone: Its target is unknown.

V lost 4 bases and J lost 6, with 8 bases in between. The CDR3 covers 13 residues. Germline loops: CDR1 SGHRS, CDR2 YFSETQ. Measured with immunoSEQ multiplex PCR; TCRdb has only the in-frame clones, and not every one. The sample contains around 90,000 clones, around 80% of which appear only once. The sequences come from PBMCs, collected before any cancer treatment. The receptor comes from a man aged 40-75 years with stage II squamous cell lung carcinoma. This chain uses TRBV5-1 with TRBJ1-6; D call uncertain. The CDR3 loop reads CASSIDPNSPLHF. The CDR3 DNA follows: TGCGCCAGCAGCATCGACCCTAATTCACCCCTCCACTTT.